Presented here are 31 T cell receptor beta chains from one specimen sequenced in a study of vaccination and CD4 T cells after COVID-19 (dated 2022 in TCRdb). The label giving this sample's treatment or condition can be read as: approximately 11-day PBMC culture with coronavirus spike peptide pools or control peptides (ViraFEST assay). CD4+ T cells from unexposed donors were collected before the COVID-19 pandemic (2011-2018). No cognate antigen is known for these TCRs. Library preparation used PCR. Sequenced on an Illumina iSeq 100. At the Johns Hopkins FTIC core, DNA from the cultured CD4+ T cells underwent TCR sequencing with the Oncomine TCR Beta short-read assay. TCRdb reanalyzed the raw reads on its own, using fastp at Q25 for trimming and MiXCR for clone calling, and kept in-frame beta chains. Every distinct CDR3 protein forms one entry, paired with its most common genes and DNA. The sample contains more than 6,000 distinct CDR3 sequences, 30% to 45% of them found a single time. 40% to 45% of the sample is held by the ten biggest clonotypes.

The sample taken for sequencing was CD4+ T cells from blood, cultured in vitro. The source is a human donor in good health.

This chain joins TRBV7-9 and TRBJ1-1, with a possible D match to TRBD1 (6 bases). There are 13 residues in the CDR3. Between the trimmed V and J ends, which lost 5 bases and 2 bases, there was a span of 9 bases. The germline gives CDR1 SEHNR, CDR2 FQNEAQ (reference sequence). CDR3 residues: CASSSRGNTEAFF. The CDR3, as DNA: TGTGCCAGCAGCAGCAGGGGCAACACTGAAGCTTTCTTT.

A few counts support this clonotype. The chain employs TRBV19 and TRBJ1-5; maybe TRBD1 (6 bases). Germline-derived CDR1 and CDR2 are LNHDA and SQIVND (reference sequence). Trimming left V 6 bases short and J 6 bases short, with 12 bases between. The CDR3 consists of 13 residues. This chain's CDR3 is CASRGGEFQPQHF. Written as DNA, the CDR3 is TGTGCCAGTAGAGGGGGGGAATTTCAGCCCCAGCATTTT.

The rearrangement uses TRBV18 and TRBJ1-2; possibly TRBD1 for D (6 bases). V lost 4 bases, J lost 6 bases, and 15 bases lay in between. Germline loops: CDR1 KGHSH, CDR2 LQKENI. CDR3 size: 14 residues. Here the CDR3 reads CASSQGPNRDGYTF. As DNA, the CDR3 is TGTGCCAGCTCACAAGGCCCGAACAGGGATGGCTACACCTTC.

The V gene is TRBV6-5, the J gene TRBJ1-2; D gene uncertain. V gave up 0 bases and J gave up 2 bases, with 7 bases separating them. CDR3 length equals 14 residues. Germline CDR1 reads MNHEY; CDR2 reads SVGAGI. The CDR3 spells CASSYSPGNYGYTF. The DNA of the CDR3 is TGTGCCAGCAGTTACTCCCCCGGGAACTATGGCTACACCTTC.

This clonotype was observed a few times. V usage is TRBV2 and J usage is TRBJ1-5; 8 nucleotides line up with TRBD1. The V gene end was trimmed by 8 bases and the J gene end by 0 bases; junction bases not matched to a gene: 3. The V gene's germline CDR1 is SNHLY and CDR2 FYNNEI. This CDR3 spans 14 amino acids. In DNA form, the CDR3 reads TGTGCCAGCGGGGACAGGTCTAGCAATCAGCCCCAGCATTTT. This sequence encodes CASGDRSSNQPQHF.

The chain links TRBV5-1 to TRBJ2-5; TRBD2 aligns across 13 bases. CDR1 is SGHRS and CDR2 is YFSETQ in the germline V gene. The CDR3 totals 16 residues. The trim removed 4 bases at V and 4 bases at J, leaving 7 bases unmatched. The CDR3 reads CASSGGLAGALETQYF. The CDR3 coding sequence is TGCGCCAGCAGCGGAGGACTAGCGGGGGCCCTAGAGACCCAGTACTTC.

This clonotype was picked up a small number of times. The J gene is TRBJ1-5, the V gene TRBV20-1; D uncertain. The CDR3 is 13 amino acids. Germline V lookup: CDR1 DFQATT, CDR2 SNEGSKA (reference sequence). Trimming removed 2 bases from V and 0 bases from J, with 5 bases in between. Here the CDR3 reads CSARRSSNQPQHF. CDR3 sequence (DNA): TGCAGTGCTAGACGCAGTAGCAATCAGCCCCAGCATTTT.

A few counts support this clonotype. This chain uses TRBV20-1 with TRBJ2-2, with 12 bases identical to TRBD1. The CDR3 has 17 residues. V shed 6 bases and J 2 bases; nucleotides not matched to a gene: 10. Germline loops: CDR1 DFQATT, CDR2 SNEGSKA (reference sequence). The CDR3 sequence is CSAKLLGQGANTGELFF. CDR3 coding DNA: TGCAGTGCCAAACTCCTGGGACAGGGGGCTAACACCGGGGAGCTGTTTTTT.

This clonotype was observed a few times. This chain uses TRBV19 with TRBJ1-5; a possible D gene is TRBD1 (6 bases). The germline CDR1 and CDR2 sequences are LNHDA and SQIVND (reference sequence). The CDR3 sequence is 14 residues long. V lost 3 bases, J lost 3 bases, and 9 bases lay in between. CDR3 sequence reads: CASSIRDINQPQHF. DNA of the CDR3: TGTGCCAGTAGTATCCGGGACATCAATCAGCCCCAGCATTTT.

The chain joins TRBV6-1 to TRBJ2-1, with TRBD2 matching over 9 bases. Germline CDR1 MNHNS, CDR2 SASEGT. The CDR3 is 14 residues long. V lost 7 bases and J lost 6; bases outside the gene matches: 7. Here the CDR3 DNA reads TGTGCCAGCACCCCGGGACTAGCAACCAATGAGCAGTTCTTC. Its translation: CASTPGLATNEQFF.

The V call is TRBV5-6, the J call TRBJ1-2; D unresolved. The V gene lost 7 bases and the J gene lost 0 bases, with 16 bases spanning the gap. CDR1 and CDR2 from the germline V gene are SGHDT and YYEEEE. The CDR3 loop spans 15 amino acids. CDR3 residues: CASAPHSLTNYGYTF. CDR3 nucleotide sequence: TGTGCCAGCGCCCCCCACTCACTTACTAACTATGGCTACACCTTC.

The chain couples TRBV6-1 to TRBJ2-7; TRBD2 might be the D (6 bases). Germline V gives CDR1 MNHNS, CDR2 SASEGT. The CDR3 loop spans 16 amino acids. V shed 4 bases and J shed 5 bases, with 21 bases lying between them. DNA of the CDR3: TGTGCCAGCAGTGGGGCCGTGACTAGTGGAAGAAACGAGCAGTACTTC. Translation: CASSGAVTSGRNEQYF.

The sample holds a few counts of this clonotype. The chain carries TRBV6-1 and TRBJ1-6; D is uncertain. Trimming left V 7 bases short and J 8 bases short, with 18 bases between. Germline-derived CDR1 and CDR2 are MNHNS and SASEGT. The CDR3 has 15 amino acids. The CDR3 sequence: CASTLTVQIDSPLHF. The CDR3 DNA follows: TGTGCCAGCACCTTGACCGTCCAGATTGATTCACCCCTCCACTTT.

This clonotype was observed a few times. The genes are TRBV6-5 and TRBJ2-3; no clear D. Germline V gives CDR1 MNHEY, CDR2 SVGAGI. The germline V and J ends were trimmed by 0 bases and 6 bases, with 7 bases remaining between them. The CDR3 sequence is 13 residues long. The CDR3 coding sequence is TGTGCCAGCAGTTACTCGAAATCGGATACGCAGTATTTT. Translation gives CASSYSKSDTQYF.

V gene TRBV20-1 combines with J gene TRBJ1-1; D gene ambiguous. Germline CDR1 DFQATT, CDR2 SNEGSKA (reference sequence). Trimming stripped 5 bases from V and 7 bases from J, with 11 bases between. The CDR3 has 11 residues. The CDR3 protein is CSAEDRLEAFF. The DNA for the CDR3 is TGCAGTGCTGAGGATAGACTTGAAGCTTTCTTT.

The rearrangement uses TRBV7-8 and TRBJ1-1; D is uncertain. CDR1 SGHVS and CDR2 FQNEAQ come from the germline V gene. V shed 3 bases and J shed 5 bases, with 7 bases lying between them. This CDR3 is 12 amino acids long. This CDR3 reads CASSFRWTEAFF. For the CDR3, the DNA is TGTGCCAGCAGCTTCAGATGGACTGAAGCTTTCTTT.

The V gene is TRBV18, the J gene TRBJ2-5; D gene uncertain. This CDR3 contains 11 residues. Trimming took 5 bases from V and 2 from J, leaving 3 bases between them. Germline CDR1 reads KGHSH; CDR2 reads LQKENI. The CDR3 nucleotides read TGTGCCAGCTCAGGTCAAGAGACCCAGTACTTC. This translates into CASSGQETQYF. Looking up the rest from reference TRBV18 and TRBJ2-5 gives the full variable domain: NAGVMQNPRHLVRRRGQEARLRCSPMKGHSHVYWYRQLPEEGLKFMVYLQKENIIDESGMPKERFSAEFPKEGPSILRIQQVVRGDSAAYFCASSGQETQYFGPGTRLLVL.

CDR3 region: CASSFYRRGRSNTGELFF. Written as DNA, the CDR3 is TGTGCCAGCAGCTTCTACCGGCGGGGCAGATCGAACACCGGGGAGCTGTTTTTT. The V and J genes are TRBV7-6 and TRBJ2-2; D possibly corresponds to TRBD2 (6 bases). The CDR3 is 18 residues long. Germline CDR1 is SGHVS and CDR2 is FNYEAQ. Trimming cost V 3 bases and J 0 bases, with 17 bases left between them.

The table lists this clonotype with a few counts. This chain uses TRBV10-3 with TRBJ1-2; the D gene is possibly TRBD1 (6 bases). Germline lookup yields CDR1 ENHRY and CDR2 SYGVKD. Trimming took off 7 bases at V and 2 bases at J, with 11 bases between the two ends. The CDR3 loop spans 13 amino acids. In DNA, the CDR3 is TGTGCCATCACGGGGACATCCAACTATGGCTACACCTTC. It yields the protein CAITGTSNYGYTF.

J is TRBJ1-2 and V is TRBV10-3; no clear D gene. CDR1 is ENHRY, CDR2 SYGVKD, per germline. Trimming took off 4 bases at V and 1 base at J, with 7 bases between the two ends. There are 13 residues in the CDR3. This chain's CDR3 is CAISADFNYGYTF. DNA for the CDR3: TGTGCCATCAGTGCGGACTTTAACTATGGCTACACCTTC.

The chain is built from TRBV7-8 and TRBJ2-1; possible D gene TRBD2, 5 bases. This CDR3 is 14 amino acids long. The ends were cut back, 5 bases at V and 0 bases at J, with 8 bases in the middle. Per the germline V gene, CDR1 is SGHVS and CDR2 is FQNEAQ. CDR3 sequence (DNA): TGTGCCAGCAGCCTAGACTACTCCTACAATGAGCAGTTCTTC. The encoded protein is CASSLDYSYNEQFF.

A few counts support this clonotype. This sequence joins TRBV20-1 and TRBJ1-2; the match to TRBD1 covers 8 bases. The CDR3 is made up of 16 amino acids. Germline V gene data show CDR1 as DFQATT and CDR2 as SNEGSKA (reference sequence). V lost 0 bases, J lost 5 bases, and 11 bases stayed unmatched. CDR3: CSARDPGQDVVYGYTF. CDR3 bases: TGCAGTGCTAGAGATCCGGGACAGGATGTAGTGTATGGCTACACCTTC.

The chain is built from TRBV19 and TRBJ1-2; TRBD1 is a possible D gene (6 bases). Germline values: CDR1 LNHDA, CDR2 SQIVND (reference sequence). V lost 4 bases, J lost 3 bases, and 9 bases lay in between. CDR3 size: 13 residues. The CDR3 sequence is CASSRQVHYGYTF. CDR3 DNA: TGTGCCAGTAGTAGACAGGTCCACTATGGCTACACCTTC. Drawing the rest from reference TRBV19 and TRBJ1-2, the complete variable domain is DGGITQSPKYLFRKEGQNVTLSCEQNLNHDAMYWYRQDPGQGLRLIYYSQIVNDFQKGDIAEGYSVSREKKESFPLTVTSAQKNPTAFYLCASSRQVHYGYTFGSGTRLTVV.

This chain links TRBV30 with TRBJ2-5; D call uncertain. CDR3 size: 13 residues. Germline V gene data show CDR1 as GTSNPN and CDR2 as SVGIG (reference sequence). V lost 0 bases and J lost 5, with 10 bases in between. The CDR3 region is CAWSVSSRETQYF. The DNA for the CDR3 is TGTGCCTGGAGTGTGAGCTCGCGTGAGACCCAGTACTTC. Supplemented by reference TRBV30 and TRBJ2-5, the full variable domain reads SQTIHQWPATLVQPVGSPLSLECTVEGTSNPNLYWYRQAAGRGLQLLFYSVGIGQISSEVPQNLSASRPQDRQFILSSKKLLLSDSGFYLCAWSVSSRETQYFGPGTRLLVL.

The chain links TRBV7-9 to TRBJ1-1; D is perhaps TRBD1 (5 bases). Germline CDR1 and CDR2: SEHNR and FQNEAQ (reference sequence). The CDR3 totals 14 residues. Deletions cut 1 base from V and 4 bases from J, with 10 bases between. CDR3 residues: CASSLGRVGTEAFF. The CDR3 DNA reads TGTGCCAGCAGCTTAGGCAGGGTTGGCACTGAAGCTTTCTTT.

Only a few counts were recorded for this clonotype. V usage is TRBV7-8 and J usage is TRBJ2-3; D is undetermined. V lost 5 bases and J 5 bases, leaving 8 bases between the germline ends. CDR1 is SGHVS and CDR2 is FQNEAQ in the germline V gene. This CDR3 region has 12 residues. This CDR3 is CASSPVVDTQYF. Written as DNA, the CDR3 is TGTGCCAGCAGCCCCGTAGTAGATACGCAGTATTTT.

The rearrangement links TRBV7-2 to TRBJ2-3, with D unclear. Germline values: CDR1 SGHTA, CDR2 FQGNSA. This CDR3 comprises 12 residues. Trimming cost V 1 base and J 7 bases, with 6 bases left between them. The CDR3 DNA follows: TGTGCCAGCAGCTTAGAGTACTATACGCAGTATTTT. It encodes CASSLEYYTQYF.

This clonotype was counted once. The rearrangement uses TRBV18 and TRBJ2-3; TRBD2 matches 9 bases. J lost 0 bases, V lost 2 bases, and 3 bases had no gene match. There are 16 residues in the CDR3. Germline V gene data show CDR1 as KGHSH and CDR2 as LQKENI. This CDR3 reads CASSPGGGVSTDTQYF. As DNA, the CDR3 is TGTGCCAGCTCACCAGGCGGGGGGGTGAGCACAGATACGCAGTATTTT.

About this clonotype itself: The junction departs from the called germline gene at one end, perhaps through a read error. The chain combines TRBV6-2 or TRBV6-3 with TRBJ1-3; a weak D match, TRBD1 (6 bases). This CDR3 contains 15 residues. CDR1 MNHEY and CDR2 SVGEGT come from the germline V gene. CDR3 amino acids: CASSYPTGGGNTIYF. CDR3 coding DNA: TGTGCTAGCAGTTACCCGACAGGCGGTGGAAACACCATATATTTT.

The sample holds a few counts of this clonotype. The V and J genes are TRBV6-1 and TRBJ2-6; D unclear. The germline V and J ends were trimmed by 7 bases and 1 base, with 11 bases remaining between them. The germline CDR1 and CDR2 sequences are MNHNS and SASEGT. The CDR3 is 15 amino acids. CDR3 sequence: CASTTEASGANVLTF. In DNA form, the CDR3 reads TGTGCCAGCACCACCGAGGCTTCTGGGGCCAACGTCCTGACTTTC.

This clonotype was picked up a small number of times. V and J are TRBV20-1 and TRBJ1-2, with TRBD1 matching over 7 bases. Trimming removed 0 bases from V and 2 bases from J; junction bases left unmatched: 3. Germline CDR1 is DFQATT and CDR2 is SNEGSKA (reference sequence). CDR3 size: 14 residues. The DNA of the CDR3 is TGCAGTGCTAGAGAACCGGGACAGAACTATGGCTACACCTTC. Translating gives CSAREPGQNYGYTF.